The 21 T cell receptor beta chains given below trace back to one sample, sequenced in a study of shared clonotypes between healthy human individuals (TCRdb year 2020). Library construction relied on the immunoSEQ multiplex PCR assay. Drawn from immuneACCESS, this table holds only the in-frame rearrangements with V and J called that TCRdb kept. Clones are partly lost; checked studies trace under half to an unresolved V gene and leave the rest unexplained. The sample records about 2,200,000 clones, around 93% of which are singletons. Clones ranked in the top ten supply around 1.7% of the sample. CD8 naive samples were CD45RO-negative cells positively selected for CCR7, giving a CD45RA+CCR7+ population that excluded TemRA cells. Sequencing was done on a sample of naive CD8+ T cells from PBMCs. What the cell subset or site label conveys for this sample: CD45RA+CCR7+. The receptors originated from a man aged 18 to 29 in good health. Some clones in this sample may be carry-over from other donors' samples.

The CDR3 loop is CASSPLRGEANEKLFF. For the CDR3, the DNA is TGTGCCAGCAGCCCCCTCAGGGGAGAGGCTAATGAAAAACTGTTTTTT. The rearrangement uses TRBV7-9 and TRBJ1-4; D perhaps matches TRBD1 (6 bases). Trimming removed 5 bases from V and 3 bases from J, with 16 bases in between. The CDR3 contains 16 residues. Germline assignment: CDR1 SEHNR and CDR2 FQNEAQ (reference sequence).

Regarding this clone: The same CDR3 arises from other DNA sequences in this sample as well. The chain recombines TRBV5-6 with TRBJ2-1, with 10 bases that match TRBD2. From germline, CDR1 is SGHDT and CDR2 YYEEEE. V dropped 3 bases and J dropped 10; count of bases not matched to a gene: 4. The CDR3 is 13 amino acids. The CDR3 DNA reads TGTGCCAGCAGCTGGACTAGCGGCGGGGAGCAGTTCTTC. Translation: CASSWTSGGEQFF.

CDR3 bases: TGTGCCAGCAGCTTAGGGATGGGACAGGGGATGGGCGAGCAGTACTTC. Translation: CASSLGMGQGMGEQYF. The chain recombines TRBV7-9 with TRBJ2-7; 10 bases agree with TRBD1. Per the germline V gene, CDR1 is SEHNR and CDR2 is FQNEAQ (reference sequence). The CDR3 covers 16 residues. J lost 6 bases, V lost 1 base, and 9 bases had no gene match.

The chain recombines TRBV27 with TRBJ2-1; 9 nucleotides agree with TRBD2. Losses at the gene ends were 5 bases for V and 10 bases for J; bases not matched to a gene: 9. CDR1 is MNHEY and CDR2 is SMNVEV in the germline V gene (reference sequence). This CDR3 has 14 amino acids. The CDR3 loop reads CASSASGVRGEQFF. The CDR3 DNA follows: TGTGCCAGCAGTGCTAGCGGGGTCCGAGGCGAGCAGTTCTTC.

The genes are TRBV29-1 and TRBJ1-2, with D unresolved. This CDR3 comprises 12 residues. V lost 7 bases and J 4 bases, leaving 13 bases between the germline ends. CDR1 and CDR2 from the germline V gene are SQVTM and ANQGSEA. CDR3: CSAGEGLYGYTF. CDR3 DNA sequence: TGCAGCGCTGGAGAGGGCCTCTATGGCTACACCTTC.

As for this clone: At the DNA level, this CDR3 is encoded by other sequences in the same sample as well. The rearrangement links TRBV6-5 to TRBJ2-7, with D possibly TRBD2 on 5 matching bases. The ends were cut back, 0 bases at V and 1 base at J, with 10 bases in the middle. This CDR3 has 15 residues. In germline, CDR1 is MNHEY, CDR2 SVGAGI. This CDR3 is CASSYSAGSSYEQYF. CDR3 nucleotide sequence: TGTGCCAGCAGTTACTCGGCGGGTTCGTCCTACGAGCAGTACTTC.

Comments on this clone: Other DNA sequences within the sample encode an identical CDR3. The chain employs TRBV6-5 and TRBJ1-1; D uncertain. Per the germline V gene, CDR1 is MNHEY and CDR2 is SVGAGI. Between the trimmed V and J ends, which lost 3 bases and 3 bases, there was a span of 8 bases. The CDR3 has 13 amino acids. For the CDR3, the DNA is TGTGCCAGCAGTTATGGGGAGGACACTGAAGCTTTCTTT. Translating gives CASSYGEDTEAFF.

The chain combines TRBV28 with TRBJ2-3, with 12 bases aligning to TRBD2. Germline CDR1 MDHEN, CDR2 SYDVKM. CDR3 size: 20 residues. V lost 1 base and J lost 0; bases outside the gene matches: 11. The CDR3 here is CASSLFHLAGGKSSTDTQYF. CDR3 sequence (DNA): TGTGCCAGCAGTTTATTCCATCTAGCGGGAGGGAAATCTAGCACAGATACGCAGTATTTT.

About this clone itself: This same CDR3 is encoded by further DNA sequences in the sample. The V gene is TRBV29-1, the J gene TRBJ2-7; 7 bases map to TRBD2. CDR1 is SQVTM and CDR2 is ANQGSEA in the germline V gene. V lost 0 bases, J lost 0 bases, and 2 bases stayed unmatched. The CDR3 totals 14 residues. DNA of the CDR3: TGCAGCGTTGAAGACGGGGGGTCCTCCTACGAGCAGTACTTC. It specifies CSVEDGGSSYEQYF.

This clone was seen just once. The chain joins TRBV7-3 to TRBJ2-6; 12 bases are a match to TRBD1. The germline V gene encodes CDR1 SGHTA and CDR2 FQGTGA. The CDR3 is made up of 16 amino acids. Trimming at V came to 4 bases and at J to 4 bases, leaving 2 bases not matched to a gene. For the CDR3, the DNA is TGTGCCAGCAGCTGGGACAGGGGGCCGGGGGCCAACGTCCTGACTTTC. Translation gives CASSWDRGPGANVLTF.

V and J are TRBV10-3 and TRBJ2-7, with D uncertain. Germline V gene lookup returns CDR1 ENHRY and CDR2 SYGVKD. This CDR3 region has 14 residues. Trimming took 4 bases from V and 3 from J, leaving 13 bases between them. In DNA, the CDR3 is TGTGCCATCAGTGCCACCATATCCAACTACGAGCAGTACTTC. This sequence encodes CAISATISNYEQYF.

Regarding this clone: The sample carries other DNA sequences with the same CDR3. V and J are TRBV29-1 and TRBJ2-7; 11 nucleotides agree with TRBD1. Per germline, CDR1 SQVTM and CDR2 ANQGSEA. The trim removed 7 bases at V and 4 bases at J, leaving 3 bases unmatched. The CDR3 is 12 residues long. The CDR3 DNA follows: TGCAGCGCCGGGACAGGGGGGTACGAGCAGTACTTC. Translating it yields CSAGTGGYEQYF.

The rearrangement links TRBV15 to TRBJ2-1; unclear D gene. The CDR3 runs to 12 residues. Trimming cost V 0 bases and J 7 bases, with 4 bases left between them. Germline V lookup: CDR1 LNHNV, CDR2 YYDKDF (reference sequence). The CDR3 nucleotides are TGTGCCACCAGCAGAGAAGGGAATGAGCAGTTCTTC. This encodes CATSREGNEQFF. Drawing the rest from reference TRBV15 and TRBJ2-1, the complete variable domain is DAMVIQNPRYQVTQFGKPVTLSCSQTLNHNVMYWYQQKSSQAPKLLFHYYDKDFNNEADTPDNFQSRRPNTSFCFLDIRSPGLGDTAMYLCATSREGNEQFFGPGTRLTVL.

The chain recombines TRBV6-1 with TRBJ1-5; weak D call: TRBD1 (5 bases). Germline CDR1 reads MNHNS; CDR2 reads SASEGT. The length of the CDR3 is 16 residues. Trimming cost V 0 bases and J 4 bases, with 13 bases left between them. This CDR3 is CASSEAKRTHNQPQHF. The CDR3 DNA is TGTGCCAGCAGTGAAGCGAAGAGGACACATAATCAGCCCCAGCATTTT.

This clone appeared a single time. CDR3 protein: CASSDLADYYEQYF. CDR3 nucleotide sequence: TGTGCCAGCAGTGATTTGGCGGATTACTACGAGCAGTACTTC. The chain combines TRBV2 with TRBJ2-7; D is uncertain. V lost 3 bases to trimming and J lost 3 bases, with 12 bases between them. Germline V gene sequence: CDR1 SNHLY, CDR2 FYNNEI. The CDR3 runs to 14 residues.

This clone was observed once. The same CDR3 can be traced to other DNA sequences in this sample. V gene TRBV5-1 combines with J gene TRBJ2-1, with 11 bases aligning to TRBD2. CDR1 SGHRS and CDR2 YFSETQ come from the germline V gene. The CDR3 length is 14 residues. V lost 3 bases and J lost 6; bases outside the gene matches: 2. CDR3 DNA: TGCGCCAGCAGCTCCACTAGCGGGAGCAATGAGCAGTTCTTC. Its protein product is CASSSTSGSNEQFF.

The rearrangement joins TRBV6-4 to TRBJ2-3; D unclear. Per the germline V gene, CDR1 is MRHNA and CDR2 is SNTAGT. This CDR3 has 15 residues. The germline V and J ends were trimmed by 0 bases and 1 base, with 8 bases remaining between them. CDR3 sequence reads: CASSDSPFGTDTQYF. CDR3 sequence (DNA): TGTGCCAGCAGTGACTCTCCCTTCGGCACAGATACGCAGTATTTT.

The chain has TRBV19 and TRBJ2-3; no definite D call. V shed 1 base and J shed 3 bases, with 11 bases lying between them. Germline values: CDR1 LNHDA, CDR2 SQIVND (reference sequence). This CDR3 has 15 amino acids. The CDR3 nucleotides are TGTGCCAGTAGTATAGGGGGTGCGAGGACAGATACGCAGTATTTT. Its protein is CASSIGGARTDTQYF.

The gene calls are TRBV9 and TRBJ2-7, with D possibly being TRBD1 or TRBD2 (7 bases each). CDR3 length: 15 residues. CDR1 is SGDLS and CDR2 is YYNGEE in the germline V gene. With 4 bases removed from V and 1 base from J, the gap between germline ends came to 15 bases. The CDR3 nucleotides are TGTGCCAGCAGCTTGGGGGGGACAGCTTCCTACGAGCAGTACTTC. Translating it yields CASSLGGTASYEQYF.

J is TRBJ1-4 and V is TRBV19; weak D call: TRBD1 (6 bases). Germline V gene sequence: CDR1 LNHDA, CDR2 SQIVND (reference sequence). Trimming cost V 5 bases and J 4 bases, with 17 bases left between them. The CDR3 sequence is 16 residues long. CDR3 coding DNA: TGTGCCAGTAGTCCTCTGCCGGGACACGTTAATGAAAAACTGTTTTTT. Its translation: CASSPLPGHVNEKLFF.

V gene TRBV28 combines with J gene TRBJ2-1, with D perhaps being TRBD1 or TRBD2 (5 bases each). This CDR3 has 13 residues. CDR1 MDHEN and CDR2 SYDVKM come from the germline V gene. V was pared by 6 bases and J by 9 bases, with 15 bases between. The CDR3 loop is CASSLAGAAEQFF. The CDR3 DNA reads TGTGCCAGCAGCTTAGCCGGGGCGGCTGAGCAGTTCTTC. Supplemented by reference TRBV28 and TRBJ2-1, the full variable domain reads DVKVTQSSRYLVKRTGEKVFLECVQDMDHENMFWYRQDPGLGLRLIYFSYDVKMKEKGDIPEGYSVSREKKERFSLILESASTNQTSMYLCASSLAGAAEQFFGPGTRLTVL.